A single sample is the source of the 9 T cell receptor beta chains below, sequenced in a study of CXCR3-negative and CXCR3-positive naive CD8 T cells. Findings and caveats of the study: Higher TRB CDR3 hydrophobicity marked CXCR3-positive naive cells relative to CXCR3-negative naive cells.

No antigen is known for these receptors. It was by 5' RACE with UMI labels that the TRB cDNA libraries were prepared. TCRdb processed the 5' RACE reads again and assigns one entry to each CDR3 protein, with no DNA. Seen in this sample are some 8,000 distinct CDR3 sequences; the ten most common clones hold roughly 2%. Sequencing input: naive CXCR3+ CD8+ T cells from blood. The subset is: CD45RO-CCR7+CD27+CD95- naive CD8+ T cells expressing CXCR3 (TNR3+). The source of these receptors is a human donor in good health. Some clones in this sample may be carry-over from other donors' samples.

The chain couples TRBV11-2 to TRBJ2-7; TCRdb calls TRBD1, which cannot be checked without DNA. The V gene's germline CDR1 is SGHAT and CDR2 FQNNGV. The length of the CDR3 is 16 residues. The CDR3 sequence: CASSQGRGYYHYEQYF.

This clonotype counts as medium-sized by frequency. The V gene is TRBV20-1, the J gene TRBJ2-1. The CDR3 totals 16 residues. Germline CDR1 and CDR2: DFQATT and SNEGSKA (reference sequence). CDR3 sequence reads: CSARDLAGSSYNEQFF.

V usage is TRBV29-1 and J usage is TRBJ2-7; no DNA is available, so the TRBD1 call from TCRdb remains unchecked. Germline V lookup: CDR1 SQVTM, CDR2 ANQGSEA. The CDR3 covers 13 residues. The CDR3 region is CSVEGDRYYEQYF.

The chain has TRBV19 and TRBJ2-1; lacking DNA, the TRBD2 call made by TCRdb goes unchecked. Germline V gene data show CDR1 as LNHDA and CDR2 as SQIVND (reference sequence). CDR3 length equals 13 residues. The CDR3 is CASGRAAYNEQFF.

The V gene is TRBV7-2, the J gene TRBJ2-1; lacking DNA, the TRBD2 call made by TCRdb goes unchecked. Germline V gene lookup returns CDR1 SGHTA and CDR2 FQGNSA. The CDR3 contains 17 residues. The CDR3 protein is CASSHATLAAHYNEQFF.

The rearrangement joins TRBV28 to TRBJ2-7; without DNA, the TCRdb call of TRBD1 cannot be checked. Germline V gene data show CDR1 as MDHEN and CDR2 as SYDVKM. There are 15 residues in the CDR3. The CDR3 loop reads CASSSGTGAPYEQYF.

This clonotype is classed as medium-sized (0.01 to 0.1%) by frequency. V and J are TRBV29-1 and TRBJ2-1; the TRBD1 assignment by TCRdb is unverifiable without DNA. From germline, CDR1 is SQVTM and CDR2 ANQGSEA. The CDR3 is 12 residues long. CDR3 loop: CSVGDLGDEQFF.

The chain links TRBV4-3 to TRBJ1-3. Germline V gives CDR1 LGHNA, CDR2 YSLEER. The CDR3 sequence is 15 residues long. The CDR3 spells CASSRLWSSGNTIYF.

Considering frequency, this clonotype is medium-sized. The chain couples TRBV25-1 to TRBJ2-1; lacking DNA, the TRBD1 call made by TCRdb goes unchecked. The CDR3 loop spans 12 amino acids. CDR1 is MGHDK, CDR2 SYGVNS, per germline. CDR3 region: CASSEFGGEQFF.